A single sample gave rise to the 7 T cell receptor beta chains below, sequenced in a study of vaccination and CD4 T cells after COVID-19 (dated by TCRdb to between 2021 and 2024). Libraries were built with PCR. TCRdb lists the instrument as Illumina iSeq 100. TCR sequencing of DNA from cultured CD4+ T cells used the Oncomine TCR Beta short-read assay at the Johns Hopkins FTIC core. The public reads were quality trimmed at Q25 with fastp and then assembled into clones with MiXCR by TCRdb, keeping productive beta chains. When rows share a CDR3 protein, they turn into one entry using the most common DNA and genes. The sample table lists about 4,500 distinct CDR3 sequences, roughly 20% of them with a count of one. The biggest ten clones account for roughly 50% of the sample. These receptors have no identified antigens. The treatment or condition label for this specimen denotes: approximately 10-day PBMC culture with coronavirus spike peptide pools or control peptides (ViraFEST assay).

The input for sequencing was CD4+ T cells from blood, cultured in vitro, taken after SARS-CoV-2 vaccination. Every receptor here comes from a human donor who had recovered from COVID-19.

By its share, this clonotype is medium-sized. The chain employs TRBV7-9 and TRBJ2-7, with D possibly TRBD2 on 6 matching bases. Germline values: CDR1 SEHNR, CDR2 FQNEAQ (reference sequence). The ends were cut back, 9 bases at V and 1 base at J, with 16 bases in the middle. CDR3 length: 14 amino acids. The CDR3 protein is CASNPSGESYEQYF. In nucleotides, the CDR3 is TGTGCCAGTAACCCCTCGGGGGAATCCTACGAGCAGTACTTC.

This clonotype showed up just a few times. This chain joins TRBV27 and TRBJ1-6, with 9 nucleotides matching TRBD1. Germline V lookup: CDR1 MNHEY, CDR2 SMNVEV (reference sequence). J lost 3 bases, V lost 5 bases, and 14 bases had no gene match. CDR3 length: 19 residues. The CDR3 DNA sequence: TGTGCCAGCAGTCTATATGCCATGTGGACAGGGGACTATAATTCACCCCTCCACTTT. Translation gives CASSLYAMWTGDYNSPLHF.

The gene calls are TRBV9 and TRBJ1-1, with D possibly matching TRBD1 (5 bases). CDR1 is SGDLS, CDR2 YYNGEE, per germline. The CDR3 extends over 15 amino acids. The V end was cut by 4 bases, the J end by 1 base, with 14 bases between. This CDR3 is CASSPGPGGNTEAFF. CDR3 coding DNA: TGTGCCAGCAGCCCTGGGCCCGGGGGGAACACTGAAGCTTTCTTT.

The genes are TRBV27 and TRBJ2-3; D remains unclear. Trimming took off 2 bases at V and 0 bases at J, with 6 bases between the two ends. CDR1 is MNHEY, CDR2 SMNVEV, per germline (reference sequence). The CDR3 sequence is 14 residues long. The DNA of the CDR3 is TGTGCCAGCAGTTTAATTAGGAGCACAGATACGCAGTATTTT. Translated: CASSLIRSTDTQYF.

By sample fraction, this clonotype is medium-sized. The chain combines TRBV6-5 with TRBJ2-5; 7 positions agree with TRBD2. The CDR3 covers 16 residues. CDR1 and CDR2 from the germline V gene are MNHEY and SVGAGI. J was trimmed by 5 bases and V by 0 bases; bases with no gene match: 9. CDR3 DNA sequence: TGTGCCAGCAGTTACTCGACTAGACGGGGAGGGGAGACCCAGTACTTC. This encodes CASSYSTRRGGETQYF.

The V and J genes are TRBV6-2 or TRBV6-3 and TRBJ2-7; D remains ambiguous. The CDR3 is made up of 14 amino acids. Trimming took 1 base from V and 4 from J, leaving 11 bases between them. Per germline, CDR1 MNHEY and CDR2 SVGEGT. CDR3 amino acids: CASSYWAAQYEQYF. CDR3 nucleotide sequence: TGTGCCAGCAGTTACTGGGCAGCCCAATACGAGCAGTACTTC.

The chain links TRBV5-1 to TRBJ2-3, with 8 bases matching TRBD2. Germline V lookup: CDR1 SGHRS, CDR2 YFSETQ. CDR3 length: 15 residues. V lost 0 bases to trimming and J lost 6 bases; unmatched junction nucleotides: 6. The DNA for the CDR3 is TGCGCCAGCAGCTTGGAGGCGGGGGGCCGCGATACGCAGTATTTT. Translated: CASSLEAGGRDTQYF.